This is a list of T cell receptor beta chains from one sample in a study of cytomegalovirus exposure and HLA in healthy donors. Libraries were prepared by immunoSEQ multiplex PCR; TCRdb keeps only in-frame clonotypes and omits some of them. The profile shows about 200,000 clones, about 81% of them singletons. The sequencing input was PBMCs. These receptors were collected from a woman aged 25 to 39 in good health and CMV-seronegative. Both conserved end residues are part of each CDR3. D genes are given only for firm matches. A row's size may be missing; if present it is once, few, many or a size class.

V gene	CDR3 length	D gene	clone size	J gene	CDR3 DNA	CDR3 protein
TRBV2	16	-	-	TRBJ1-2	TGTGCCAGCAGTGAAAGGGGGATCCGGATAAACTATGGCTACACCTTC	CASSERGIRINYGYTF
TRBV5-6	17	-	-	TRBJ1-1	TGTGCCAGCAGCTTGGCTAGGTTAGGGGAACGGAACACTGAAGCTTTCTTT	CASSLARLGERNTEAFF
TRBV15	13	TRBD2	-	TRBJ2-7	TGTGCCACCAGCCGGGGACTAGCTTACGAGCAGTACTTC	CATSRGLAYEQYF
TRBV4-1	19	TRBD1	once	TRBJ1-5	TGCGCCAGCAGCCAAGTTCACGGGACAGGTTTAAGTGGCAATCAGCCCCAGCATTTT	CASSQVHGTGLSGNQPQHF
TRBV29-1	12	-	-	TRBJ2-3	TGCAGCGTTGAACAGATCACAGATACGCAGTATTTT	CSVEQITDTQYF
TRBV9	17	-	-	TRBJ2-2	TGTGCCAGCAGCCCCCAACCGGCGGTCCTAAACACCGGGGAGCTGTTTTTT	CASSPQPAVLNTGELFF
TRBV2	15	TRBD2	-	TRBJ2-7	TGTGCCAGCAGTGATGGAGGGGCGGGGGCCTACGAGCAGTACTTC	CASSDGGAGAYEQYF
TRBV28	16	-	many	TRBJ2-3	TGTGCCAGCAGTCCGGCGGGGCCAGGGCCCACAGATACGCAGTATTTT	CASSPAGPGPTDTQYF
TRBV18	12	TRBD1	-	TRBJ1-2	TGTGCCAGCCATCGACAGGGGTTTGGCTACACCTTC	CASHRQGFGYTF
TRBV6-5	12	-	-	TRBJ1-2	TGTGCCAGCAGCCCAGACAGCTATGGCTACACCTTC	CASSPDSYGYTF
TRBV11-2	18	-	-	TRBJ2-6	TGTGCCAGCAGCACCCTCCGGACTACTGCCTCTGGGGCCAACGTCCTGACTTTC	CASSTLRTTASGANVLTF
TRBV10-2	14	TRBD2	-	TRBJ2-7	TGCGCCAGCAGGGATAGCGGGAGGAACTACGAGCAGTACTTC	CASRDSGRNYEQYF
TRBV5-4	17	TRBD2	few	TRBJ2-2	TGTGCCAGCAGCTCCCGGGAGGCTAGCTCGAACACCGGGGAGCTGTTTTTT	CASSSREASSNTGELFF
TRBV7-6	15	-	-	TRBJ2-2	TGTGCCAGCAGCTTAGCCAGGGGGGATGGCGGGGAGCTGTTTTTT	CASSLARGDGGELFF
TRBV7-9	13	-	-	TRBJ2-7	TGTGCCAGCAGCTTATTGGCTAGCTACGAGCAGTACTTC	CASSLLASYEQYF
TRBV11-2	13	TRBD2	once	TRBJ2-7	TGTGCCAGCAGCTTGGGGACTAACTACGAGCAGTACTTC	CASSLGTNYEQYF
TRBV10-3	12	-	-	TRBJ2-7	TGTGCCATCAGTGATAGGACTTACGAGCAGTACTTC	CAISDRTYEQYF
TRBV5-1	15	TRBD1	once	TRBJ2-2	TGCGCCAGCAGCATGACAGGGTTGGACACCGGGGAGCTGTTTTTT	CASSMTGLDTGELFF
TRBV19	12	TRBD1	-	TRBJ1-6	TGTGCCAGTAGACAGGGGATTTCACCCCTCCACTTT	CASRQGISPLHF
TRBV15	13	TRBD1	-	TRBJ2-7	TGTGCCACCAGCCTTAGGACAGGAGGCGAGCAGTACTTC	CATSLRTGGEQYF
TRBV6-5	15	-	-	TRBJ2-7	TGTGCCAGCAGTTACTCGATCGGGTATGCCTACGAGCAGTACTTC	CASSYSIGYAYEQYF
TRBV9	17	-	-	TRBJ1-3	TGTGCCAGCAGCGTTCGGCGGGATAAGAGACGCGGAAACACCATATATTTT	CASSVRRDKRRGNTIYF
TRBV5-8	14	TRBD1	-	TRBJ2-7	TGTGCCAGCAGCTTGGTCAGGGGGAACTACGAGCAGTACTTC	CASSLVRGNYEQYF
TRBV19	17	TRBD1	-	TRBJ1-1	TGTGCCAGTAGGACGCTCAGGACAGGGTCGATGAACACTGAAGCTTTCTTT	CASRTLRTGSMNTEAFF
TRBV5-1	15	-	-	TRBJ1-1	TGCGCCAGCAGCTTGGCCGGGACACCCAACACTGAAGCTTTCTTT	CASSLAGTPNTEAFF
TRBV7-3	16	-	-	TRBJ1-1	TGTGCCAGCAGCTTAGGCTTAGGGTCGGGAGGCACTGAAGCTTTCTTT	CASSLGLGSGGTEAFF
TRBV30	13	-	once	TRBJ2-7	TGTGCCTGGAGCCCCGGAGGAACCTACGAGCAGTACTTC	CAWSPGGTYEQYF
TRBV11-2	12	-	-	TRBJ2-7	TGTGCCAGCAGCCCAACATGGCCAGAGCAGTACTTC	CASSPTWPEQYF
TRBV7-2	15	-	-	TRBJ1-2	TGTGCCAGCAGCTCCTCGGGGGGGTTAATTGATGGCTACACCTTC	CASSSSGGLIDGYTF
TRBV27	17	-	-	TRBJ2-7	TGTGCCAGCAGTTTAGTCGGGTTGGGCGGGGTTTCCTACGAGCAGTACTTC	CASSLVGLGGVSYEQYF
TRBV2	12	-	-	TRBJ1-3	TGTGCCAGCATCTCACAGGGAGACACCATATATTTT	CASISQGDTIYF
TRBV5-1	16	TRBD1	once	TRBJ2-7	TGCGCCAGCAGCTTAGAATCCGGGACAGGGGTAAACGAGCAGTACTTC	CASSLESGTGVNEQYF
TRBV4-1	16	TRBD1	-	TRBJ2-2	TGCGCCAGCAGCCAAGGGGGCGCAGGGGGCACCGGGGAGCTGTTTTTT	CASSQGGAGGTGELFF
TRBV9	13	TRBD1	-	TRBJ1-1	TGTGCCAGCAGCCCCGGGACAGGCACTGAAGCTTTCTTT	CASSPGTGTEAFF
TRBV7-9	15	TRBD2	-	TRBJ2-1	TGTGCCAGCAGCCCACCGGGACTAGCGGGCAATGAGCAGTTCTTC	CASSPPGLAGNEQFF
TRBV7-8	14	-	-	TRBJ2-7	TGTGCCAGCAGCCGGACAGAGCCCTCCTACGAGCAGTACTTC	CASSRTEPSYEQYF
TRBV29-1	11	-	few	TRBJ2-3	TGCAGCGTTGAAGTAAGCAATACGCAGTATTTT	CSVEVSNTQYF
TRBV6-1	12	-	-	TRBJ1-2	TGTGCCAGCGGAGAGATGTACTATGGCTACACCTTC	CASGEMYYGYTF
TRBV13	16	TRBD2	few	TRBJ2-5	TGTGCCAGCAGCTTAGAAGGTAGCGGGGGGCAAGAGACCCAGTACTTC	CASSLEGSGGQETQYF
TRBV4-1	16	-	once	TRBJ1-1	TGCGCCAGCAGCCAAGAAAGACAGGTCCGTAACACTGAAGCTTTCTTT	CASSQERQVRNTEAFF
TRBV15	14	-	-	TRBJ2-1	TGTGCCACCAGCACCCGGACTGGCCACAATGAGCAGTTCTTC	CATSTRTGHNEQFF